This T cell receptor beta chain was documented in a study of cytomegalovirus exposure and HLA in healthy donors. V was shortened by 0 bases and J by 0 bases, with 2 bases between the two germline ends. The CDR3 is 13 amino acids. Germline values: CDR1 MNHEY, CDR2 SMNVEV (reference sequence). PCR used 60 Vbeta primers and 13 Jbeta primers. Method: immunoSEQ multiplex PCR; TCRdb's copy keeps in-frame clones and lacks some. This sample has some 96,000 clones, with around 82% found just once. General observations from the study: Reports indicated that the classifier achieved high specificity and sensitivity in diagnosing cytomegalovirus status. Trimming of TCR beta V- and J-genes showed a link, identified in a later analysis, to a missense DCLRE1C variant. TCR beta V segments were, for the most part, productive about 87% or about 30% of the time in an earlier analysis.

Concerning this clone: The antigen is undetermined.

The clonotype was recovered from a woman in her fifties or sixties in good health and CMV-seronegative. The V call is TRBV27, the J call TRBJ1-1, with D unclear. Sequences were obtained from PBMCs. The CDR3 region is CASSLSMNTEAFF. The CDR3 DNA reads TGTGCCAGCAGTTTATCCATGAACACTGAAGCTTTCTTT.